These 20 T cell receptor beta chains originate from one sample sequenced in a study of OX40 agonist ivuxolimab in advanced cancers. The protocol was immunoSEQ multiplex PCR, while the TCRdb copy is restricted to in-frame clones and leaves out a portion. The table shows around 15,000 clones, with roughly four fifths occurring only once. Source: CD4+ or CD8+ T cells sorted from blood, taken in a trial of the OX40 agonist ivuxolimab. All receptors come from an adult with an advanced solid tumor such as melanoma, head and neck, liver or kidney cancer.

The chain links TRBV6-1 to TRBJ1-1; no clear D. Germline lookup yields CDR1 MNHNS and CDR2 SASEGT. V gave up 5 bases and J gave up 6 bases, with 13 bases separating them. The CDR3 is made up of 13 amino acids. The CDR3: CASSSPGGAEAFF. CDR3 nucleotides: TGTGCCAGCAGTTCACCGGGTGGAGCTGAAGCTTTCTTT.

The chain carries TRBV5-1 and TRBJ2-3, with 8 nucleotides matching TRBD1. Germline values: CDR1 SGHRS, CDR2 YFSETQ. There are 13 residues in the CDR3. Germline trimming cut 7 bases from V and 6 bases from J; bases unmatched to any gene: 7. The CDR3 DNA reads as TGCGCCAGCGGAAGGACAGGGAAGGATACGCAGTATTTT. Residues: CASGRTGKDTQYF.

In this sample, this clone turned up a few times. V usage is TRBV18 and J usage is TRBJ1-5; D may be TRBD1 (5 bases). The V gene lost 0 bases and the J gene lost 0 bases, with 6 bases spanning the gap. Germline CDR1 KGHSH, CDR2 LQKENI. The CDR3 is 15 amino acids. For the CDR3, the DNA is TGTGCCAGCTCACCACCAGGGACTAGCAATCAGCCCCAGCATTTT. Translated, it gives CASSPPGTSNQPQHF. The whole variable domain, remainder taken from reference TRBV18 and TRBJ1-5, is NAGVMQNPRHLVRRRGQEARLRCSPMKGHSHVYWYRQLPEEGLKFMVYLQKENIIDESGMPKERFSAEFPKEGPSILRIQQVVRGDSAAYFCASSPPGTSNQPQHFGDGTRLSIL.

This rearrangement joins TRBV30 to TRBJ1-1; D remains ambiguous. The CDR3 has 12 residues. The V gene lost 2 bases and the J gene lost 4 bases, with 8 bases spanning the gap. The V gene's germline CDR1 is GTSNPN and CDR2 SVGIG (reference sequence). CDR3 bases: TGTGCCTGGAGTAATTATGGCACTGAAGCTTTCTTT. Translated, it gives CAWSNYGTEAFF.

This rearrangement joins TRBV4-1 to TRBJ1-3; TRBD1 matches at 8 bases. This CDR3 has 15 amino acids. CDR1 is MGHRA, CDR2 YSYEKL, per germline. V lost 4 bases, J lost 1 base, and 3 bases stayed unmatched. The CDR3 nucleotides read TGCGCCAGCAGCCTTCGACAGGGGTCTGGAAACACCATATATTTT. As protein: CASSLRQGSGNTIYF.

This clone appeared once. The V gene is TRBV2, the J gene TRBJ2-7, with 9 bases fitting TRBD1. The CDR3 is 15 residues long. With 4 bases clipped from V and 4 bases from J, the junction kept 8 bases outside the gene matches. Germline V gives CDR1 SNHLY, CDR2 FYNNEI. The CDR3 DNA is TGTGCCAGCAGTGTAGCCCGGGACAGGGCTTACGAGCAGTACTTC. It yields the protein CASSVARDRAYEQYF. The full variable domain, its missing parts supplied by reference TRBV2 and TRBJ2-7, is EPEVTQTPSHQVTQMGQEVILRCVPISNHLYFYWYRQILGQKVEFLVSFYNNEISEKSEIFDDQFSVERPDGSNFTLKIRSTKLEDSAMYFCASSVARDRAYEQYFGPGTRLTVT.

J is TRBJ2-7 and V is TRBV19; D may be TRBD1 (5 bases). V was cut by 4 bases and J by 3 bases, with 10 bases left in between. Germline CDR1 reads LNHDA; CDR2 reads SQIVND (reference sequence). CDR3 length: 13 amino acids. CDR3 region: CASSTADSYEQYF. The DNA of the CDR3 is TGTGCCAGTAGTACCGCCGACAGCTACGAGCAGTACTTC.

The CDR3 DNA reads as TGTGCCAGTAGTATACAGGGGGGGCCCTACGAGCAGTACTTC. This gives the protein CASSIQGGPYEQYF. The chain carries TRBV19 and TRBJ2-7; D possibly matches TRBD1 or TRBD2 (7 bases each). The CDR3 covers 14 residues. V lost 2 bases and J lost 2, with 10 bases in between. Germline CDR1 and CDR2: LNHDA and SQIVND (reference sequence).

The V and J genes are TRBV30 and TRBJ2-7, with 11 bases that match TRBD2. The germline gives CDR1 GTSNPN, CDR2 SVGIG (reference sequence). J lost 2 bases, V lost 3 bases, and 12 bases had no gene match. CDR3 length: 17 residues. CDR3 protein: CAWSGRLTSGKTYEQYF. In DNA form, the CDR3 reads TGTGCCTGGAGCGGGAGGCTGACTAGCGGGAAGACCTACGAGCAGTACTTC.

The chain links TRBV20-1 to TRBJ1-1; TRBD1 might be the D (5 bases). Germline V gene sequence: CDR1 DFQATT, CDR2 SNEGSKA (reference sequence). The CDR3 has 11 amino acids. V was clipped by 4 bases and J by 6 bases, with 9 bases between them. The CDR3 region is CSANGGPEAFF. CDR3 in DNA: TGCAGTGCTAATGGGGGACCTGAAGCTTTCTTT.

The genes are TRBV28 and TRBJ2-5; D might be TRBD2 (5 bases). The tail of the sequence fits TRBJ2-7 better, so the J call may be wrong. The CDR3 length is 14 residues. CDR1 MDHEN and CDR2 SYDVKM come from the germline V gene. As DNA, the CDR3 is TGTGCCATCTACGGAGGTCGGGTTTTCTACGAGCAGTACTTC. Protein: CAIYGGRVFYEQYF.

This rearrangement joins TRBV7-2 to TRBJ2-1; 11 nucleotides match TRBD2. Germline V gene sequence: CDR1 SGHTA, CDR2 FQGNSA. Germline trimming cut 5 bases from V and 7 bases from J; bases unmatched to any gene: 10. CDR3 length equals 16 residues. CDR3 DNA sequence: TGTGCCAGCAGCCCCAGGGGGCTAGCGGGAGGTAATGAGCAGTTCTTC. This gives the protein CASSPRGLAGGNEQFF.

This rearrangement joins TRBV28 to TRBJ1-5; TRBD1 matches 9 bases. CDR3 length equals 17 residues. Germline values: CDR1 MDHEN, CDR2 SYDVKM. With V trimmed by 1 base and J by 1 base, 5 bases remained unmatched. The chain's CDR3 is CASSLSGTGKSNQPQHF. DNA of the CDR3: TGTGCCAGCAGTTTATCGGGGACAGGGAAGAGCAATCAGCCCCAGCATTTT. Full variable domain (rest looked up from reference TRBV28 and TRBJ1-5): DVKVTQSSRYLVKRTGEKVFLECVQDMDHENMFWYRQDPGLGLRLIYFSYDVKMKEKGDIPEGYSVSREKKERFSLILESASTNQTSMYLCASSLSGTGKSNQPQHFGDGTRLSIL.

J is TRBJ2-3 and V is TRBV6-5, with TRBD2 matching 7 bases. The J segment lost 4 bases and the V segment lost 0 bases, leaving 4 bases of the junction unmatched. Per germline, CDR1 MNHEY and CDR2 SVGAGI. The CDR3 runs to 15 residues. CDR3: CASSYSIGRPDTQYF. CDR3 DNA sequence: TGTGCCAGCAGTTACTCGATCGGGAGGCCAGATACGCAGTATTTT.

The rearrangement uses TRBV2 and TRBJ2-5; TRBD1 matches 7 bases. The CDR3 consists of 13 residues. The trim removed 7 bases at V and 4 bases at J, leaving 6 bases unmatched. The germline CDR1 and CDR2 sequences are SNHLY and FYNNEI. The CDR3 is CASTEGAGETQYF. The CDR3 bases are TGTGCCAGCACAGAGGGGGCAGGAGAGACCCAGTACTTC.

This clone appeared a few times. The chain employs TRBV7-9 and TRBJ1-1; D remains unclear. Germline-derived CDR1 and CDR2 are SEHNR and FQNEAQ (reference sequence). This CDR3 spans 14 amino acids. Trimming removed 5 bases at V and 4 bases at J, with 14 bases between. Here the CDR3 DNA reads TGTGCCAGCAGCCAAGAGGGCGTCGGCACTGAAGCTTTCTTT. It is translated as CASSQEGVGTEAFF.

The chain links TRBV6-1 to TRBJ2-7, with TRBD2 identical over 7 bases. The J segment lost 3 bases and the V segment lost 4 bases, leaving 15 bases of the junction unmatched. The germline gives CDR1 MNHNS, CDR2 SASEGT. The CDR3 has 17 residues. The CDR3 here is CASSGGGSGGFSYEQYF. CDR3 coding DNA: TGTGCCAGCAGTGGGGGCGGGTCGGGGGGTTTTAGCTACGAGCAGTACTTC.

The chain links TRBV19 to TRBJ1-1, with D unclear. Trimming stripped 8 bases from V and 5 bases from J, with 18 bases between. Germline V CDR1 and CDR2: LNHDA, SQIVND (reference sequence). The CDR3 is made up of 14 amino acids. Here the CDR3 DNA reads TGTGCCAGTTCTCTTATCCCTGGAGGGACTGAAGCTTTCTTT. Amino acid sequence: CASSLIPGGTEAFF.

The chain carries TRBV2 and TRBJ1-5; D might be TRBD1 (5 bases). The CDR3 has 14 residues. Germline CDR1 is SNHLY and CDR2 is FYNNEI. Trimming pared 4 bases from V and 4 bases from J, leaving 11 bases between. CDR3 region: CASSGGTDNQPQHF. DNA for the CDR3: TGTGCCAGCAGTGGTGGGACTGATAATCAGCCCCAGCATTTT.

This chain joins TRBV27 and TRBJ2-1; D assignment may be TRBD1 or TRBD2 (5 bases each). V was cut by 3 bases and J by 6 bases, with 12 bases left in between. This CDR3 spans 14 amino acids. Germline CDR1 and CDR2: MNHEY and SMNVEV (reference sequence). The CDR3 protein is CASSLFGTGNEQFF. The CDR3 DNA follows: TGTGCCAGCAGTTTGTTCGGGACGGGCAATGAGCAGTTCTTC.